This T cell receptor beta chain derives from a study of early stage breast cancer tumors. Libraries were prepared by immunoSEQ multiplex PCR; TCRdb keeps only in-frame clonotypes and omits some of them. Altogether about 50,000 clones are present, about 83% being singletons, with the ten largest covering approximately 1.4%. The germline V gene encodes CDR1 LNHDA and CDR2 SQIVND (reference sequence). The CDR3 is 15 residues long. V shed 4 bases and J shed 0 bases, with 12 bases lying between them. Sequences were obtained from blood. The receptor was derived from a person aged 45 to 59 with breast cancer. The rearrangement joins TRBV19 to TRBJ1-1, with D possibly TRBD1 on 5 matching bases. CDR3 sequence: CASSKMGGLNTEAFF. In DNA, the CDR3 is TGTGCCAGTAGTAAGATGGGGGGATTGAACACTGAAGCTTTCTTT.